The clone carrying this TCR beta chain came up a few times. What it recognizes is unknown. These data originate in a study of beta chain features in type 1 diabetes. Germline values: CDR1 MNHNY, CDR2 SVGAGI (reference sequence). Between the trimmed V and J ends, which lost 2 bases and 6 bases, there was a span of 14 bases. This CDR3 is 15 amino acids long. General study results and limits: TCRB CDR3s from Type 1 diabetes patients were moderately but significantly shorter in all four CD4+ subsets.

Sequencing targeted expressed TCRB transcripts, as all isolated RNA had been reverse transcribed. Regulatory, naive and central memory T cell samples averaged around 3.5 million reads. Profiled with immunoSEQ multiplex PCR; TCRdb holds only in-frame clones, not every one. This repertoire shows 250,000 or so clones, about a fifth found once; its top ten account for less than 0.035%. Sorting produced populations that all topped 95% purity. This sequence was found in a woman aged 40-49 years with type 1 diabetes. Sequences were obtained from naive CD4+ T cells from blood. The V gene is TRBV6-6, the J gene TRBJ1-5, with D maybe TRBD1 (5 bases). Written as DNA, the CDR3 is TGTGCCAGCAGTTACGGTCAGGGAAGGTTTCAGCCCCAGCATTTT. Translated: CASSYGQGRFQPQHF.